This T cell receptor (beta chain) was recorded in a study of Graves' ophthalmopathy and Graves' hyperthyroidism (dated by TCRdb to 2017 to 2018). Regarding the study in general: Hyperthyroidism was defined as stable when no progression to ophthalmopathy occurred within 18 months of follow-up. An independent validation cohort was composed of approximately 19 hyperthyroidism patients and over 15 patients who later progressed from hyperthyroidism to ophthalmopathy. After sampling, hyperthyroidism patients received methimazole starting at 30 mg daily, and ophthalmopathy patients received high-dose intravenous methylprednisolone. To explore V-J signatures that distinguish ophthalmopathy from hyperthyroidism, a discovery set of 100 patients was enrolled, made up of about 40 with ophthalmopathy and 57 with stable hyperthyroidism. In total, around 140 blood samples were TCR-sequenced: roughly 45 ophthalmopathy, roughly 77 hyperthyroidism and approximately 17 hyperthyroidism-to-ophthalmopathy patients. In roughly 6 hyperthyroidism patients, the T-cell repertoire of thyroid tissue was compared with the T-cell repertoire of blood. TCR beta repertoire signatures were used to distinguish Graves' ophthalmopathy from Graves' hyperthyroidism and to predict progression to ophthalmopathy. General conclusions and limits of the study: Sample size was not predetermined statistically, and investigators were not blinded to group allocation. Most expanded thyroid clonotypes with frequency above 0.001 were also detected in blood, suggesting blood repertoires may reflect the thyroid immune response. In cross-validation, the 13-signature model distinguished ophthalmopathy from stable hyperthyroidism with nearly 90% sensitivity and 81.08% specificity, while in the test set the corresponding values were 80% and 75%. In validation, the model predicted ophthalmopathy progression with about 71% sensitivity and about 73% specificity; roughly eleven predicted patients were CT-confirmed with GO in a median of 6.5 months.

For repertoire sequencing, the TCR beta CDR3 regions were amplified from RNA transcripts. The first round was an RT-PCR using HTBI primers with the Qiagen OneStep RT-PCR kit, and this first round was followed by a second-round multiplex PCR, then size selection and purification. Sequencing of the libraries was carried out on an Illumina HiSeq2000 in paired-end mode with 100 bp reads. On the study's bioinformatics: SOAPnuke was used to process the reads, removing any read that contained adapters or uncalled bases, had a mean Phred below 15, or lacked an exact match to the constant primer or identifier. COPE v1.2.5 was used to merge the high-quality paired reads. Each unique nucleotide sequence was defined as a clonotype, and clonotypes were aligned to IMGT TRB V, D and J references with MiTCR v1.1. The analysis was limited to V-J combinations with a frequency above 0.0001, which together covered approximately 99% of the repertoires. For each V-J combination, a TCR clonal expansion and chaos score was defined as the ratio of F50 clonal expansion to chaos observed in the TCRdist matrix. Welch's t-statistics and random forest were used to narrow the features down to over ten V-J combinations, which were then fed into a naive Bayes classifier. Thyroid-blood repertoire similarity was quantified with the Morisita-Horn index. TCRdb itself trimmed the public reads at Q25 with fastp, ran MiXCR and retained productive beta chains. Records with the same CDR3 protein are collapsed into one entry carrying the most frequent genes and DNA. The V and J calls and clone size are TCRdb's, not the authors'. Within this sample are over a million distinct CDR3 sequences, with 35% to 45% of them counted one time only. The ten largest clonotypes hold more than 9.5% of the sample.

The CDR3 contains 13 residues, cysteine and phenylalanine counted. Only the CDR3 DNA stays, 39 bases, in frame from base 1. Taken from the germline V gene, the CDR1 and CDR2 loops are WSHSY and SAAADI. A distance of 11 bases separates the germline ends of V and J, which lose 2 bases and 7 bases respectively. Patients with hyperthyroidism were aged 18 to 65 years, had been newly diagnosed, and had a disease duration of less than 2 months. Patients were excluded if they had other autoimmune diseases, uncontrolled infections, pregnancy or lactation. Clinical symptoms, serum thyroxine, TRAb, thyroid ultrasound and orbital computed tomography formed the basis of the diagnosis. Total RNA was extracted with Trizol reagent and quality-checked on an Agilent 2100 Bioanalyzer. About this clonotype itself: There is no known antigen for this receptor. No much larger clonotype is one base removed from it; base qualities were not supplied.

The sequencing sample was made of peripheral blood or thyroid tissue (not recorded which). The source of this sequence is an adult man with Graves' hyperthyroidism. The V and J genes are TRBV10-2 and TRBJ1-1; a tentative D match to TRBD1 spans 5 bases. The CDR3 loop reads CASSEPDTDEAFF. The sequence in DNA is TGCGCCAGCAGTGAGCCGGACACGGATGAAGCTTTCTTT.